This T cell receptor (beta chain) was captured by sequencing in a study of blood T cell repertoires in COVID-19. V was pared by 5 bases and J by 11 bases, with 7 bases of the junction left unmatched. Germline loops: CDR1 SGHRS, CDR2 YFSETQ. There are 12 residues in the CDR3. Data came from immunoSEQ multiplex PCR; TCRdb stores just in-frame clones and leaves some out. The table lists tens of thousands of clones, around 90% of them singletons. This receptor was taken from a woman between 70 and 85 years old with acute or convalescent COVID-19. The chain links TRBV5-1 to TRBJ1-5; 7 bases align to TRBD1. Sequencing was done on a sample of peripheral blood. CDR3 in amino acids: CASSFRTGAQHF. CDR3 sequence (DNA): TGCGCCAGCAGTTTTCGCACAGGGGCCCAGCATTTT.